Listed below are T cell receptor beta chains from one sample, sequenced in a study of blood T cell repertoires in COVID-19. Produced via immunoSEQ multiplex PCR; TCRdb's table is partial and in-frame only. The sample lists about 270,000 clones; 75% to 90% were seen once. The material sequenced was PBMCs or T cells enriched from blood (not recorded which). The receptors shown here come from a woman aged 25-40 years with acute COVID-19. The CDR3 runs from the conserved cysteine through the conserved F or W. D genes are given only for firm matches. Only some rows state a clone size, as once, few, many or a class for expanded clones.

TRBV30	TRBD1	few	TRBJ2-7	CAWSATDRGNEQYF	TGTGCCTGGAGTGCAACGGACAGGGGGAACGAGCAGTACTTC
TRBV6-5	TRBD1	NA	TRBJ2-2	CASSQNRGHGELFF	TGTGCCAGCAGTCAAAACAGGGGCCACGGGGAGCTGTTTTTT
TRBV27	NA	NA	TRBJ1-1	CASSEQVNTEAFF	TGTGCCAGCAGTGAACAGGTCAACACTGAAGCTTTCTTT
TRBV15	TRBD2	few	TRBJ2-7	CATSRDREVYF	TGTGCCACCAGCAGAGACCGGGAGGTGTACTTC
TRBV5-1	TRBD1	NA	TRBJ2-1	CASRRLQGGSYNEQFF	TGCGCCAGCAGGAGACTACAAGGGGGCAGTTACAATGAGCAGTTCTTC
TRBV19	TRBD2	NA	TRBJ2-1	CASSLRTSGVYNEQFF	TGTGCCAGTAGTCTGAGGACTAGCGGGGTATACAATGAGCAGTTCTTC
TRBV29-1	NA	NA	TRBJ1-2	CSVVGQGLNYGYTF	TGCAGCGTTGTTGGCCAGGGGCTAAACTATGGCTACACCTTC
TRBV19	NA	once	TRBJ2-1	CASSARDSRNEQFF	TGTGCCAGTAGCGCACGGGACTCTCGGAATGAGCAGTTCTTC
TRBV27	NA	NA	TRBJ1-6	CASSLGDSSSYNSPLHF	TGTGCCAGCAGTTTAGGCGACTCGAGCTCCTATAATTCACCCCTCCACTTT
TRBV10-3	TRBD2	NA	TRBJ2-5	CAISEGRAGEETQYF	TGTGCCATCAGTGAGGGTCGAGCGGGAGAAGAGACCCAGTACTTC
TRBV10-2	TRBD2	NA	TRBJ2-2	CASSNSGSGGELFF	TGCGCCAGCAGTAACAGCGGGAGTGGCGGGGAGCTGTTTTTT
TRBV15	NA	NA	TRBJ1-5	CATSRGRQEIGQPQHF	TGTGCCACCAGCAGGGGGAGACAGGAGATAGGCCAGCCCCAGCATTTT
TRBV7-9	NA	NA	TRBJ1-4	CASSLAGVNEKLFF	TGTGCCAGCAGCTTAGCTGGAGTCAATGAAAAACTGTTTTTT
TRBV7-2	NA	NA	TRBJ2-1	CASSPALLESPHEQFF	TGTGCCAGCAGCCCCGCCCTACTAGAGTCCCCGCATGAGCAGTTCTTC
TRBV27	NA	NA	TRBJ2-1	CASSIPRTTLQSSYNEQFF	TGTGCCAGCAGTATCCCGCGGACTACTCTGCAAAGCTCCTACAATGAGCAGTTCTTC
TRBV27	TRBD2	NA	TRBJ2-7	CASRSGRAPQQYF	TGTGCCAGCAGGAGCGGGAGGGCTCCTCAGCAGTACTTC
TRBV7-2	TRBD2	NA	TRBJ2-1	CASQLAGGRNEQFF	TGTGCCAGCCAACTAGCGGGAGGAAGAAATGAGCAGTTCTTC
TRBV7-9	TRBD2	NA	TRBJ2-7	CASSLGLAGDYYEQYF	TGTGCCAGCAGCTTAGGGCTAGCGGGGGACTACTACGAGCAGTACTTC
TRBV28	TRBD2	NA	TRBJ2-3	CASLPPRGLAGTSTDTQYF	TGTGCCAGCTTACCCCCTCGGGGGCTAGCGGGAACTAGCACAGATACGCAGTATTTT
TRBV19	NA	NA	TRBJ2-5	CASSQRRKETQYF	TGTGCCAGTAGTCAGCGGCGAAAGGAGACCCAGTACTTC
TRBV6-4	NA	NA	TRBJ2-1	CASSDSSGESYNEQFF	TGTGCCAGCAGTGACTCTAGCGGTGAATCCTACAATGAGCAGTTCTTC
TRBV7-8	TRBD1	NA	TRBJ1-3	CASSSRTGKSSGNTIYF	TGTGCCAGCAGCTCCCGGACAGGGAAGAGCTCTGGAAACACCATATATTTT
TRBV27	TRBD2	NA	TRBJ2-7	CASSWGLAGNYEQYF	TGTGCCAGCAGTTGGGGACTAGCGGGAAACTACGAGCAGTACTTC
TRBV6-5	NA	NA	TRBJ2-7	CASKLPSVDEQYF	TGTGCCAGCAAGCTCCCGAGTGTCGACGAGCAGTACTTC
TRBV5-6	NA	NA	TRBJ2-3	CASSLGKAIDTQYF	TGTGCCAGCAGCTTGGGGAAAGCGATAGATACGCAGTATTTT
TRBV4-2	NA	NA	TRBJ2-7	CASSQRQGYLDEQYF	TGTGCCAGCAGCCAGCGCCAGGGATATTTGGACGAGCAGTACTTC
TRBV24-1	NA	NA	TRBJ1-1	CATRGQLNTEAFF	TGTGCCACCAGAGGACAGCTGAACACTGAAGCTTTCTTT
TRBV19	NA	NA	TRBJ2-7	CASSIASSVAYEQYF	TGTGCCAGTAGTATAGCGTCTAGCGTCGCCTACGAGCAGTACTTC
TRBV13	NA	NA	TRBJ2-2	CASSRQSQPNTGELFF	TGTGCCAGCAGCCGACAGAGCCAACCGAACACCGGGGAGCTGTTTTTT
TRBV3-1/TRBV3-2	NA	NA	TRBJ2-1	CASKEGEGYNEQFF	TGTGCCAGCAAGGAGGGGGAGGGCTACAATGAGCAGTTCTTC
TRBV23-1	NA	once	TRBJ1-3	CASTGFEARGNTIYF	TGCGCCAGCACCGGGTTCGAGGCCCGGGGAAACACCATATATTTT
TRBV9	NA	NA	TRBJ2-7	CASSVGETATYEQYF	TGTGCCAGCAGCGTAGGAGAGACAGCAACCTACGAGCAGTACTTC
TRBV5-1	NA	NA	TRBJ2-7	CASSWSQGSGEQYF	TGCGCCAGCAGCTGGTCACAGGGTTCAGGGGAGCAGTACTTC
TRBV7-9	TRBD1	NA	TRBJ2-7	CASSFPGQGAGEQYF	TGTGCCAGCAGCTTCCCGGGACAGGGGGCGGGCGAGCAGTACTTC